This TCR beta chain originates from a study of control samples from healthy donors and cancer patients. Libraries were prepared by immunoSEQ multiplex PCR; TCRdb keeps only in-frame clonotypes and omits some of them. The data contain approximately 150,000 clones, 90% to 95% of them singletons. The germline CDR1 and CDR2 sequences are MNHEY and SMNVEV (reference sequence). The V segment lost 5 bases and the J segment 2 bases; nucleotides outside the gene matches: 7. There are 15 residues in the CDR3. The specimen sequenced was blood. This receptor was taken from a woman aged 18-29 years in good health. The chain has TRBV27 and TRBJ1-1, with 8 nucleotides matching TRBD1. CDR3 region: CASSLSGGTNTEAFF. The CDR3 nucleotides are TGTGCCAGCAGTCTTTCAGGGGGCACAAACACTGAAGCTTTCTTT.